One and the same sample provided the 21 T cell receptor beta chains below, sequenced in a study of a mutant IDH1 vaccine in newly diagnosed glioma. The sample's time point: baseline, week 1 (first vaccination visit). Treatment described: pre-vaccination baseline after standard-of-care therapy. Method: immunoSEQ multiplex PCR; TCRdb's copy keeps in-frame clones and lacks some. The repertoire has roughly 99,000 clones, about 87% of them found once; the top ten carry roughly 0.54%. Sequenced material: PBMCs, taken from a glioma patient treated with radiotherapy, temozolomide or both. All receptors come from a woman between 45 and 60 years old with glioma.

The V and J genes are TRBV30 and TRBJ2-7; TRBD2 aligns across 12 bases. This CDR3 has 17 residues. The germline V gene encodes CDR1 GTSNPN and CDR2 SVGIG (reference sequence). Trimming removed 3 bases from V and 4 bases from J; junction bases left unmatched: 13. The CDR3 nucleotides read TGTGCCTGGAGCGGTCACCCTAGCGGGAGGGCCCGATACGAGCAGTACTTC. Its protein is CAWSGHPSGRARYEQYF. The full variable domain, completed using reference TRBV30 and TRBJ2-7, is SQTIHQWPATLVQPVGSPLSLECTVEGTSNPNLYWYRQAAGRGLQLLFYSVGIGQISSEVPQNLSASRPQDRQFILSSKKLLLSDSGFYLCAWSGHPSGRARYEQYFGPGTRLTVT.

CDR3 bases: TGTGCCAGCACCAAGGCCGGGACAGGACATGGCTACACCTTC. Its translation: CASTKAGTGHGYTF. V is TRBV7-2 and J is TRBJ1-2; TRBD1 matches at 8 bases. From germline, CDR1 is SGHTA and CDR2 FQGNSA. There are 14 residues in the CDR3. With 7 bases clipped from V and 6 bases from J, the junction kept 10 bases outside the gene matches.

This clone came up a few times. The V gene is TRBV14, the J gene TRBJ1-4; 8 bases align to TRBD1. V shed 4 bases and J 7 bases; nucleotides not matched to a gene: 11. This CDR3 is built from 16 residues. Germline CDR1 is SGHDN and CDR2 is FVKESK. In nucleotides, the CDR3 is TGTGCCAGCAGCCTCCTATCAGGGGGCGGCGGTGAAAAACTGTTTTTT. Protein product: CASSLLSGGGGEKLFF.

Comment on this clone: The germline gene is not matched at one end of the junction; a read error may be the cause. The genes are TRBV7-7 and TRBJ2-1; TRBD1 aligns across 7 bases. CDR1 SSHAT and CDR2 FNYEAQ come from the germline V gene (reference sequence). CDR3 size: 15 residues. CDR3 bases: TGTGCTAGCAGCATAGGGACAGCTTCCTACAATGAGCAGTTCTTC. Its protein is CASSIGTASYNEQFF.

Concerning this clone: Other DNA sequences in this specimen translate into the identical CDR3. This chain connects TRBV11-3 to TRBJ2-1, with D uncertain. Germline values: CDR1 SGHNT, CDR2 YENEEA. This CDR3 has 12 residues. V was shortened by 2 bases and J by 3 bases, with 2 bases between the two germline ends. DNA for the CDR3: TGTGCCAGCAGCTTAAGCTACAATGAGCAGTTCTTC. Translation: CASSLSYNEQFF.

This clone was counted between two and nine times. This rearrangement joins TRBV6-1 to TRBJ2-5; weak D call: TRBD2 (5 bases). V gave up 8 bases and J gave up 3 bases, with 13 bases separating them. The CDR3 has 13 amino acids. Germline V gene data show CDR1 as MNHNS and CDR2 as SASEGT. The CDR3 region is CASSRGGEETQYF. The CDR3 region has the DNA TGTGCCAGCTCTCGGGGTGGGGAAGAGACCCAGTACTTC.

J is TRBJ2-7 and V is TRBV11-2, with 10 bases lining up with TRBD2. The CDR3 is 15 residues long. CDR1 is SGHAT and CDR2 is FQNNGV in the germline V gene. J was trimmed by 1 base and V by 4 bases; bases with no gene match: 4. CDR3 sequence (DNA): TGTGCCAGCAGCTCAATAGCGGGGGGATCCTACGAGCAGTACTTC. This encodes CASSSIAGGSYEQYF.

CDR3 in DNA: TGTGCCTGGAGTGGGGTGTCCTATTCGGGTGAGACCCAGTACTTC. Its translation: CAWSGVSYSGETQYF. The gene calls are TRBV30 and TRBJ2-5; D ambiguous. CDR3 size: 15 residues. V lost 1 base, J lost 5 bases, and 17 bases lay in between. In germline, CDR1 is GTSNPN, CDR2 SVGIG (reference sequence).

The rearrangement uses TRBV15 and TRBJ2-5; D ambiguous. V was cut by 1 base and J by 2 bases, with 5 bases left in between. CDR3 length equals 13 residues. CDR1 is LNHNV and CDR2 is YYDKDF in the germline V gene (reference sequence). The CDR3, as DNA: TGTGCCACCAGCAGAGGCGAGCAAGAGACCCAGTACTTC. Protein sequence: CATSRGEQETQYF.

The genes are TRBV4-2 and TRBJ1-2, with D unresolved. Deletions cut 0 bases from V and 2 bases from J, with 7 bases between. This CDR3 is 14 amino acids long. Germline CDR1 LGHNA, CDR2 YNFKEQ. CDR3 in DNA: TGTGCCAGCAGCCAAGAAAGTAGGAACTATGGCTACACCTTC. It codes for CASSQESRNYGYTF.

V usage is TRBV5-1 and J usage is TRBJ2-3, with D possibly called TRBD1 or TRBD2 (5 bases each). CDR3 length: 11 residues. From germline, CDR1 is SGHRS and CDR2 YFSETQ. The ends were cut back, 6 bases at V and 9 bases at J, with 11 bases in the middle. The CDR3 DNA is TGCGCCAGCACCCTAGGGGACACGCAGTATTTT. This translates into CASTLGDTQYF.

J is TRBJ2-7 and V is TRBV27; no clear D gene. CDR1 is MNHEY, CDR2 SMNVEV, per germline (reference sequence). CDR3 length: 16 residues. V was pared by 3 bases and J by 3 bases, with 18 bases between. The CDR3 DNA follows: TGTGCCAGCAGTTTGGGTCCCCTCTCGGGCGTCTACGAGCAGTACTTC. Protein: CASSLGPLSGVYEQYF.

The CDR3 sequence is CASSPSRRLNTGELFF. CDR3 in DNA: TGCGCCAGCAGTCCGTCACGTCGCCTCAACACCGGGGAGCTGTTTTTT. The rearrangement joins TRBV23-1 to TRBJ2-2, with D unresolved. TRBV23-1 is labeled an ORF, and its function is uncertain. Trimming stripped 4 bases from V and 2 bases from J, with 14 bases between. The CDR3 has 16 residues.

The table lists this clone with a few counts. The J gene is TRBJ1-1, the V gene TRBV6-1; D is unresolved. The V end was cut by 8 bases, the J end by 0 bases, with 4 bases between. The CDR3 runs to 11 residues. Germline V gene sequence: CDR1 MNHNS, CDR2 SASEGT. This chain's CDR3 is CASGLNTEAFF. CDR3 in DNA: TGTGCCAGCGGGCTGAACACTGAAGCTTTCTTT.

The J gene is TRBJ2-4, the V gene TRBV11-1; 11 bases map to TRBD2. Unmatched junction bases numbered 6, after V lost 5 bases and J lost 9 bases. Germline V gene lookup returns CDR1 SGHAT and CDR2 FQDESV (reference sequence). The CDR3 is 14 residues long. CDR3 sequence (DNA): TGTGCCAGCAGCCCACTAGCGGGAGAGGGCATTCAGTACTTC. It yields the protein CASSPLAGEGIQYF. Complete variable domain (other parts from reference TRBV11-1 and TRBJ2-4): EAEVAQSPRYKITEKSQAVAFWCDPISGHATLYWYRQILGQGPELLVQFQDESVVDDSQLPKDRFSAERLKGVDSTLKIQPAELGDSAMYLCASSPLAGEGIQYFGAGTRLSVL.

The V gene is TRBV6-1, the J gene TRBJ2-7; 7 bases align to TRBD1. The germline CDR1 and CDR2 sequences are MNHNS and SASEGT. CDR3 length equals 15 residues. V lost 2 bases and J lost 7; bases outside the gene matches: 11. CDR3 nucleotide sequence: TGTGCCAGCAGTGAATTGAGGGTAGCAGGGGGAGAGCAGTACTTC. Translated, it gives CASSELRVAGGEQYF.

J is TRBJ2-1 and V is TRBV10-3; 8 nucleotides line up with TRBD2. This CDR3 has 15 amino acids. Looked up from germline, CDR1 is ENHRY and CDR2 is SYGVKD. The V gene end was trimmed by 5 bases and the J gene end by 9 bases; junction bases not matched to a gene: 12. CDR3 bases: TGTGCCATCAGTCGGGGTAGCGGGGAGGGCGGTGAGCAGTTCTTC. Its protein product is CAISRGSGEGGEQFF.

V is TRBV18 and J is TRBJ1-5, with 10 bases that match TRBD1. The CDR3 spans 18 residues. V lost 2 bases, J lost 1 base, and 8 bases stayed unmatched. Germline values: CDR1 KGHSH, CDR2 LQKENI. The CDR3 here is CASSPGGQGLLSNQPQHF. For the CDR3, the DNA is TGTGCCAGCTCACCAGGGGGACAGGGGTTATTGAGCAATCAGCCCCAGCATTTT.

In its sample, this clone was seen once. The CDR3 DNA sequence: TGTGCCAGCAGTTACTATCCTTCTAACTATGGCTACACCTTC. Translated: CASSYYPSNYGYTF. The gene calls are TRBV27 and TRBJ1-2, with D hard to call. The V gene's germline CDR1 is MNHEY and CDR2 SMNVEV (reference sequence). The CDR3 is 14 amino acids. V lost 4 bases and J lost 0, with 9 bases in between.

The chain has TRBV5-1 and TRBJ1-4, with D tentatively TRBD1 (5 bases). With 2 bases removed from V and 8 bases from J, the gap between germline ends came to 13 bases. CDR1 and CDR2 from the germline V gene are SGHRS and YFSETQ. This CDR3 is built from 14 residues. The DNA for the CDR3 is TGCGCCAGCAGCTTCGGGGGACGAAGGGAAAAACTGTTTTTT. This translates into CASSFGGRREKLFF.

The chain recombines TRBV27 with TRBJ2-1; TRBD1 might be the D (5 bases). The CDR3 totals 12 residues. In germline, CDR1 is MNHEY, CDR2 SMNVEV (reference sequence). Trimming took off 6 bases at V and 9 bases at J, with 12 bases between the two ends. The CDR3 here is CASSPGIGEQFF. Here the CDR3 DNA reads TGTGCCAGCAGCCCAGGGATCGGTGAGCAGTTCTTC.